Given below is one T cell receptor beta chain in context. Its antigen is as yet unknown. From the reads, TCRdb called clonotypes with MiXCR, one entry per CDR3 protein. Here the sample spans about 700,000 distinct CDR3 sequences, around 35% being singletons. The data belong to a study of T cell repertoires in cytomegalovirus infection. Whole-study findings and limits: The ex vivo response showed dominance by HLA-C-restricted CMV-specific TCR beta clonotypes.

Trimming at V came to 5 bases and at J to 1 base, leaving 8 bases not matched to a gene. Germline CDR1 reads MNHNS; CDR2 reads SASEGT. CDR3 length: 16 amino acids. The rearrangement uses TRBV6-1 and TRBJ1-5, with 7 bases matching TRBD1. The sequencing here drew on cultured PBMCs, taken from culture after CMV antigen stimulation. The TCR was taken from a human donor in good health (CMV status not recorded). Some clones in this sample may be carry-over from other donors' samples. The chain's CDR3 is CASSPRQGGSNQPQHF. As DNA, the CDR3 is TGTGCCAGCAGTCCCAGACAGGGCGGAAGCAATCAGCCCCAGCATTTT.